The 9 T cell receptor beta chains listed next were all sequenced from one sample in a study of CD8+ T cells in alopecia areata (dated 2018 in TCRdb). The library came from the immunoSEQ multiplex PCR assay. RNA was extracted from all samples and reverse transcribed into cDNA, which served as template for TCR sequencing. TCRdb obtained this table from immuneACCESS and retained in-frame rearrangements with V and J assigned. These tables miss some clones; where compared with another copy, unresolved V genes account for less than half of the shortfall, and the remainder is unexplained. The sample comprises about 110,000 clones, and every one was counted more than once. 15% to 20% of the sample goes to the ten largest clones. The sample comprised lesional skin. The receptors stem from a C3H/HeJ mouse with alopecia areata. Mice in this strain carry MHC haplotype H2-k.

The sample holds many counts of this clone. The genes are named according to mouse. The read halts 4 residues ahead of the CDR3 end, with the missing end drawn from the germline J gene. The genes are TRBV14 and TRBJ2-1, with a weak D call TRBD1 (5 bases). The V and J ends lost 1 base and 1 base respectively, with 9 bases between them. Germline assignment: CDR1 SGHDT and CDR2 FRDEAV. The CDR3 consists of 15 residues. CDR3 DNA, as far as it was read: TGTGCCAGCAGTTTCCCGCAGGGAAACTATGCT. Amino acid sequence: CASSFPQGNYA. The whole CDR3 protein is CASSFPQGNYAEQFF.

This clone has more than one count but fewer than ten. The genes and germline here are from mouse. The CDR3 loop reads CTCSADPWFTGQLYF. The sequenced part of the CDR3 DNA is TGCACCTGCAGTGCAGATCCCTGGTTCACCGGG. V gene TRBV1 combines with J gene TRBJ2-2; D unclear. The CDR3 extends 4 residues past the end of the read, so its final part is completed from the germline J gene. This CDR3 is 15 amino acids long. CDR1 and CDR2 from the germline V gene are NSQYPW and LRSPGD (reference sequence). Trimming cost V 0 bases and J 4 bases, with 9 bases left between them.

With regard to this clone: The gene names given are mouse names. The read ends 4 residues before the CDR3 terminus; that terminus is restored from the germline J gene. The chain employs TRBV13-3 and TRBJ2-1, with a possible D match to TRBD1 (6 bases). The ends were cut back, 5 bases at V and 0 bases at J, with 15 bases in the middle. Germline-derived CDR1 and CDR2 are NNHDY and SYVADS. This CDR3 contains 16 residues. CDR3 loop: CASRLGQKNNYAEQFF. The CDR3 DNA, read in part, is TGTGCCAGCAGGCTCGGACAGAAAAATAACTATGCT.

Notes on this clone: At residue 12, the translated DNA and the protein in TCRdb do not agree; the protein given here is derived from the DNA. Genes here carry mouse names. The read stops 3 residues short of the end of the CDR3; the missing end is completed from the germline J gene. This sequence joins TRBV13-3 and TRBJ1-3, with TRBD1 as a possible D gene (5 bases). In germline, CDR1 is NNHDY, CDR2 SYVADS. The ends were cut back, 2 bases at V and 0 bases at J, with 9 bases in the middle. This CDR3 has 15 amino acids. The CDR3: CASSDREHSGNTLYF. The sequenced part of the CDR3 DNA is TGTGCCAGCAGTGACAGGGAACATTCTGGAAATACG. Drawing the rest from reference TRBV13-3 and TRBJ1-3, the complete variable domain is EAAVTQSPRSKVAVTGGKVTLSCHQTNNHDYMYWYRQDTGHGLRLIHYSYVADSTEKGDIPDGYKASRPSQENFSLILELASLSQTAVYFCASSDREHSGNTLYFGEGSRLIVV.

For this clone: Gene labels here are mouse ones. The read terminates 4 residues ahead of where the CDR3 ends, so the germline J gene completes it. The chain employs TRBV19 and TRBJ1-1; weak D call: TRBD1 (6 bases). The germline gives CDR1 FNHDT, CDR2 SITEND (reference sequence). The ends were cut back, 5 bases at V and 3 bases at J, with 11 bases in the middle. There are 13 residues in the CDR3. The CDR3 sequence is CASSHRVDTEVFF. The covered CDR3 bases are TGTGCCAGCAGCCACAGGGTTGACACA.

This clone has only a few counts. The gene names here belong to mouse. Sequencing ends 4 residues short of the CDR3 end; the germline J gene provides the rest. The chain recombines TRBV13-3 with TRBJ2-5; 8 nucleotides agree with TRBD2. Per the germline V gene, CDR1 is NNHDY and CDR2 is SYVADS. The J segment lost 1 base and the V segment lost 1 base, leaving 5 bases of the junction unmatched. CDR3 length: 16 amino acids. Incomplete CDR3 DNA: TGTGCCAGCAGTGATAGGGGGGGGCGCGACCAAGAC. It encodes CASSDRGGRDQD. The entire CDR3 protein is CASSDRGGRDQDTQYF.

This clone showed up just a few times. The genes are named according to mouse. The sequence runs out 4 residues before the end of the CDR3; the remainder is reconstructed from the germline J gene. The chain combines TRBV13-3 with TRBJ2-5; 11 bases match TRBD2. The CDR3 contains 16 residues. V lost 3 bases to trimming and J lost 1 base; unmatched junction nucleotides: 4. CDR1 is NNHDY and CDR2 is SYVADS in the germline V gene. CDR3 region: CASSARLGGDQDTQYF. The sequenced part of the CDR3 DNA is TGTGCCAGCAGTGCCAGACTGGGGGGGGACCAAGAC.

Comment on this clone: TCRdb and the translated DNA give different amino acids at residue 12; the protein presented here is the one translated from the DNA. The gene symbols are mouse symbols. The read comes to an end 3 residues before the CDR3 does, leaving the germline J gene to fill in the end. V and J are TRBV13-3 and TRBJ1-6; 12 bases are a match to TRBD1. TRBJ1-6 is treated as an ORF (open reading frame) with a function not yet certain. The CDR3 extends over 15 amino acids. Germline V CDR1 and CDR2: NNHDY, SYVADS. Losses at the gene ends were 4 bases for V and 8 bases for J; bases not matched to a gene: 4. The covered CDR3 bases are TGTGCCAGCAGTCCGGGACAGGGGGCGGATTCGCCC. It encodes CASSPGQGADSP. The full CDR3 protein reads CASSPGQGADSPLYF.

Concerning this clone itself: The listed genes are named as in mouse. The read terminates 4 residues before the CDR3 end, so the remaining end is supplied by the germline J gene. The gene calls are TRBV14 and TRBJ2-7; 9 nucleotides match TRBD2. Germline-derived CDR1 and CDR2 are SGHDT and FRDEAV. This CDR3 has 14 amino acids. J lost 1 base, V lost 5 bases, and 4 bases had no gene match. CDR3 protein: CASSSGTGSYEQYF. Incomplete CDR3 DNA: TGTGCCAGCAGCTCCGGGACTGGGTCCTAT.